What follows is one T cell receptor (beta chain) and its context. Other DNA sequences of this sample code for an identical CDR3. This specimen belongs to a study of shared clonotypes between healthy human individuals. The data were produced by immunoSEQ multiplex PCR, yet TCRdb's version contains in-frame clones alone and is incomplete. The sample consists of roughly 2,500,000 clones, 80% to 95% of them appearing once. Trimming removed 2 bases from V and 3 bases from J, with 11 bases in between. Germline lookup yields CDR1 MNHEY and CDR2 SVGAGI. The CDR3 has 14 amino acids. Sequencing was performed on naive CD4+ T cells from PBMCs. The subset here: CD45RA+ positively selected. The V and J genes are TRBV6-5 and TRBJ2-7, with D maybe TRBD2 (6 bases). The sequence was obtained from a man between 18 and 29 years old in good health. Some clones in this sample may be carry-over from other donors' samples. The CDR3 sequence: CASSYGVGGYEQYF. The CDR3 region has the DNA TGTGCCAGCAGTTACGGTGTCGGGGGCTACGAGCAGTACTTC.